What follows are 13 T cell receptor beta chains derived from one specimen sequenced in a study of blood T cell repertoires in COVID-19. TCRdb's copy holds only in-frame clones and misses some; the assay was immunoSEQ multiplex PCR. The data contain around 140,000 clones, over 65% of them singletons. The sample consisted of PBMCs or T cells enriched from blood (not recorded which). Every receptor here comes from a woman aged 50 to 60 who had recovered from COVID-19.

V gene TRBV14 combines with J gene TRBJ1-4; 7 positions agree with TRBD1. The CDR3 contains 12 residues. Germline CDR1 SGHDN, CDR2 FVKESK. The ends lost 7 bases at V and 5 bases at J; junction bases unmatched: 1. The CDR3 DNA sequence: TGTGCCAGCAACAGGGGAAATGAAAAACTGTTTTTT. Protein sequence: CASNRGNEKLFF.

This clone is a singleton in its sample. This chain links TRBV5-1 with TRBJ2-7; 7 bases are a match to TRBD2. Germline-derived CDR1 and CDR2 are SGHRS and YFSETQ. V was pared by 3 bases and J by 3 bases, with 9 bases of the junction left unmatched. The CDR3 consists of 15 residues. The CDR3 loop is CASSSGIGEGYEQYF. The DNA for the CDR3 is TGCGCCAGCAGCTCGGGGATCGGGGAGGGCTACGAGCAGTACTTC.

In regard to this clone: One junction end disagrees with the germline gene, perhaps due to a read error. The V gene is TRBV19, the J gene TRBJ2-1, with TRBD2 matching 10 bases. This CDR3 comprises 17 residues. Germline V gene sequence: CDR1 LNHDA, CDR2 SQIVND (reference sequence). The CDR3 nucleotides read TGTGCCAGTAGTTTTCAGCGGGGGGGCTTCTCCAACAATGAGCAGTTCTTC. This codes for CASSFQRGGFSNNEQFF.

The chain combines TRBV19 with TRBJ2-1; TRBD2 might be the D (6 bases). CDR3 length: 15 amino acids. Trimming removed 5 bases from V and 0 bases from J, with 11 bases in between. Germline values: CDR1 LNHDA, CDR2 SQIVND (reference sequence). The CDR3 DNA follows: TGTGCCAGTAGTTGGGGGGAGAGCTCCTACAATGAGCAGTTCTTC. This translates into CASSWGESSYNEQFF.

The V and J genes are TRBV2 and TRBJ1-2, with TRBD1 as a possible D gene (6 bases). Trimming took off 5 bases at V and 4 bases at J, with 14 bases between the two ends. Germline V gene lookup returns CDR1 SNHLY and CDR2 FYNNEI. CDR3 length equals 14 residues. The CDR3 spells CASSPRGRSYGYTF. DNA of the CDR3: TGTGCCAGCAGTCCCAGGGGTAGGAGCTATGGCTACACCTTC.

This clone was recorded once. The chain joins TRBV12-3 or TRBV12-4 to TRBJ1-3; D ambiguous. Trimming stripped 5 bases from V and 0 bases from J, with 5 bases between. The CDR3 extends over 13 amino acids. CDR3 sequence (DNA): TGTGCCAGCAGTGACACCTCTGGAAACACCATATATTTT. The encoded protein is CASSDTSGNTIYF.

The rearrangement joins TRBV7-9 to TRBJ1-1; D is perhaps TRBD1 (6 bases). Germline CDR1 SEHNR, CDR2 FQNEAQ (reference sequence). Trimming stripped 3 bases from V and 5 bases from J, with 13 bases between. CDR3 length equals 14 residues. CDR3 nucleotides: TGTGCCAGCAGCTTGGAACAGGGATGGACTGAAGCTTTCTTT. Protein product: CASSLEQGWTEAFF. Filled out from reference TRBV7-9 and TRBJ1-1, the complete variable domain reads DTGVSQNPRHKITKRGQNVTFRCDPISEHNRLYWYRQTLGQGPEFLTYFQNEAQLEKSRLLSDRFSAERPKGSFSTLEIQRTEQGDSAMYLCASSLEQGWTEAFFGQGTRLTVV.

This chain uses TRBV5-1 with TRBJ2-5; D uncertain. CDR3 length equals 13 residues. CDR1 is SGHRS and CDR2 is YFSETQ in the germline V gene. The ends were cut back, 4 bases at V and 0 bases at J, with 7 bases in the middle. CDR3 in amino acids: CASSITHQETQYF. For the CDR3, the DNA is TGCGCCAGCAGCATTACTCACCAAGAGACCCAGTACTTC.

The DNA for the CDR3 is TGTGCCAGCAGTTTGGAGCGCACAGATACGCAGTATTTT. It translates to CASSLERTDTQYF. The chain joins TRBV12-3 or TRBV12-4 to TRBJ2-3; D not resolved. V lost 3 bases and J lost 1, with 5 bases in between. The CDR3 totals 13 residues.

J is TRBJ1-6 and V is TRBV19, with no clear D. Germline V gene sequence: CDR1 LNHDA, CDR2 SQIVND (reference sequence). The CDR3 runs 13 residues. The V end was cut by 4 bases, the J end by 8 bases, with 9 bases between. In nucleotides, the CDR3 is TGTGCCAGTAGTAGGTCAGGCTATTCACCCCTCCACTTT. Encoded protein: CASSRSGYSPLHF.

The rearrangement joins TRBV19 to TRBJ2-1; 9 positions agree with TRBD2. Germline CDR1 is LNHDA and CDR2 is SQIVND (reference sequence). V shed 7 bases, J shed 7 bases, and the junction held 8 bases outside the gene matches. This CDR3 has 14 residues. The CDR3 is CASTVGLASNEQFF. The DNA of the CDR3 is TGTGCCAGTACCGTGGGACTAGCCAGTAATGAGCAGTTCTTC.

This rearrangement joins TRBV28 to TRBJ1-2; TRBD1 matches at 10 bases. With 4 bases clipped from V and 0 bases from J, the junction kept 11 bases outside the gene matches. This CDR3 spans 18 amino acids. Germline values: CDR1 MDHEN, CDR2 SYDVKM. The CDR3 reads CASSSHGGQGPSNYGYTF. CDR3 DNA sequence: TGTGCCAGCAGTTCCCATGGGGGACAGGGGCCCTCTAACTATGGCTACACCTTC.

This clone has more than one count but fewer than ten. This sequence joins TRBV4-2 and TRBJ2-3; 10 bases are a match to TRBD2. CDR3 length: 18 amino acids. Germline V gene lookup returns CDR1 LGHNA and CDR2 YNFKEQ. The ends lost 0 bases at V and 1 base at J; junction bases unmatched: 7. CDR3 sequence (DNA): TGTGCCAGCAGCCAAGATTCGGCTAGCGGGGGAGGCACAGATACGCAGTATTTT. Translating it yields CASSQDSASGGGTDTQYF.